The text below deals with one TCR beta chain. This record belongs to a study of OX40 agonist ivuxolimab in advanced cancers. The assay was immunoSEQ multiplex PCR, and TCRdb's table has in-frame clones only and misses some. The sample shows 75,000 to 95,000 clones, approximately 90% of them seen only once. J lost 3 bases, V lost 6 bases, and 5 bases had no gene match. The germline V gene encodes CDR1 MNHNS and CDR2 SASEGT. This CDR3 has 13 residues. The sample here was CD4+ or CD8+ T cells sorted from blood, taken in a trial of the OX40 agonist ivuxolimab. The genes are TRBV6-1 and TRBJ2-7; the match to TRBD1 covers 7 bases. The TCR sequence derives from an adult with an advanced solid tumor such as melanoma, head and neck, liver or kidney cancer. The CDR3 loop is CASRPGQSYEQYF. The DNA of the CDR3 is TGTGCCAGCAGGCCGGGACAGAGCTACGAGCAGTACTTC.